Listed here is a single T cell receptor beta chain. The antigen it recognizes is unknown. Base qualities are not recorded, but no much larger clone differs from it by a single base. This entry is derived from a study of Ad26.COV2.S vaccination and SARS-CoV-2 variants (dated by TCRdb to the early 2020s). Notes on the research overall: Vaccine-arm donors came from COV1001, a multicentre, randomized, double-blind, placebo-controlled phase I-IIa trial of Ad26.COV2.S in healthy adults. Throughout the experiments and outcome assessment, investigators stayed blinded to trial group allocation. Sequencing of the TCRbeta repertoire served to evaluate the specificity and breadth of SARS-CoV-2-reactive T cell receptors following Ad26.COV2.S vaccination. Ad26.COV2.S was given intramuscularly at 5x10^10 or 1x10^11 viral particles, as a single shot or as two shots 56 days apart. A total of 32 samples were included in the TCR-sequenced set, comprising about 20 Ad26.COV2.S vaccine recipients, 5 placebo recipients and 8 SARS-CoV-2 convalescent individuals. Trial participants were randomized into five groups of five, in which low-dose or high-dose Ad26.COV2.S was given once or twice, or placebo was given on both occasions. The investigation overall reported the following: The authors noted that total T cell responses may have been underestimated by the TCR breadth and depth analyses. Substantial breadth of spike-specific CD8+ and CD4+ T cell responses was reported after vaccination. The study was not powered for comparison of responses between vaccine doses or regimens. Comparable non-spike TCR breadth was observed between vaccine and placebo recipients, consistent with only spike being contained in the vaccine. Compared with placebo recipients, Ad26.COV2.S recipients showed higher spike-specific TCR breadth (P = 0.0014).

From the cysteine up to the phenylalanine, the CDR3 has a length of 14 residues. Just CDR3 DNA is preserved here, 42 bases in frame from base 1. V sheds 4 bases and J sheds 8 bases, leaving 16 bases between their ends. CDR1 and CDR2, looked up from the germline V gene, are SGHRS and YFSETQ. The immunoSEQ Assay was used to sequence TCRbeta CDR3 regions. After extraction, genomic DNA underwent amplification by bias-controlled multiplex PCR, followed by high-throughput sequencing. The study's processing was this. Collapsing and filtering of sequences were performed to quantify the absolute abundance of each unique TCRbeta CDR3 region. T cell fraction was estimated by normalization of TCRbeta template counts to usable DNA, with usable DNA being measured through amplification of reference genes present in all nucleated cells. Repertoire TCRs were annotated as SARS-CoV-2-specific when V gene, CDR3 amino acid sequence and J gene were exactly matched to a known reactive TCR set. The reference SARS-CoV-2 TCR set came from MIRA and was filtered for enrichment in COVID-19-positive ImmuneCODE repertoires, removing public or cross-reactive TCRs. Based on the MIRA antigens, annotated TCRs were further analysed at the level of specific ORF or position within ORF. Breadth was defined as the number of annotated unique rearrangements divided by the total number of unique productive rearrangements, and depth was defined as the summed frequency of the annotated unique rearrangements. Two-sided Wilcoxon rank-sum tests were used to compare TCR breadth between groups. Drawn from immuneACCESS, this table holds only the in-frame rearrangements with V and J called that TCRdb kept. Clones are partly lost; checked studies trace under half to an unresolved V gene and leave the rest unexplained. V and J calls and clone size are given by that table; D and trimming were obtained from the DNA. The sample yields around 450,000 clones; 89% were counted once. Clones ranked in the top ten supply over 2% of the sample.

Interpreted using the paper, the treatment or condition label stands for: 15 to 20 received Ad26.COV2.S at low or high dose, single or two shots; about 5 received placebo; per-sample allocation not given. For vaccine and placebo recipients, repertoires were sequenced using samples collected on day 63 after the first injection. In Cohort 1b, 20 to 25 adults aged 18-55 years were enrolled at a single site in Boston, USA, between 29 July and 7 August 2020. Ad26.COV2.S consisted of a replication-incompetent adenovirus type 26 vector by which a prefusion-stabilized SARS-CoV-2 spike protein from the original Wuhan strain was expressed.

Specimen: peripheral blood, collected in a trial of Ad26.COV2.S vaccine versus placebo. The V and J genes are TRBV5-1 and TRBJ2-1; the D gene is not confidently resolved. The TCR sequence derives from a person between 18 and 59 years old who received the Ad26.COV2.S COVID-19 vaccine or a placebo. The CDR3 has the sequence CASSALWGSDEQFF. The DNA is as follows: TGCGCCAGCAGCGCGCTCTGGGGTTCCGATGAGCAGTTCTTC. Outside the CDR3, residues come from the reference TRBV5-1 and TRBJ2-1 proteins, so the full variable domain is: KAGVTQTPRYLIKTRGQQVTLSCSPISGHRSVSWYQQTPGQGLQFLFEYFSETQRNKGNFPGRFSGRQFSNSRSEMNVSTLELGDSALYLCASSALWGSDEQFFGPGTRLTVL.